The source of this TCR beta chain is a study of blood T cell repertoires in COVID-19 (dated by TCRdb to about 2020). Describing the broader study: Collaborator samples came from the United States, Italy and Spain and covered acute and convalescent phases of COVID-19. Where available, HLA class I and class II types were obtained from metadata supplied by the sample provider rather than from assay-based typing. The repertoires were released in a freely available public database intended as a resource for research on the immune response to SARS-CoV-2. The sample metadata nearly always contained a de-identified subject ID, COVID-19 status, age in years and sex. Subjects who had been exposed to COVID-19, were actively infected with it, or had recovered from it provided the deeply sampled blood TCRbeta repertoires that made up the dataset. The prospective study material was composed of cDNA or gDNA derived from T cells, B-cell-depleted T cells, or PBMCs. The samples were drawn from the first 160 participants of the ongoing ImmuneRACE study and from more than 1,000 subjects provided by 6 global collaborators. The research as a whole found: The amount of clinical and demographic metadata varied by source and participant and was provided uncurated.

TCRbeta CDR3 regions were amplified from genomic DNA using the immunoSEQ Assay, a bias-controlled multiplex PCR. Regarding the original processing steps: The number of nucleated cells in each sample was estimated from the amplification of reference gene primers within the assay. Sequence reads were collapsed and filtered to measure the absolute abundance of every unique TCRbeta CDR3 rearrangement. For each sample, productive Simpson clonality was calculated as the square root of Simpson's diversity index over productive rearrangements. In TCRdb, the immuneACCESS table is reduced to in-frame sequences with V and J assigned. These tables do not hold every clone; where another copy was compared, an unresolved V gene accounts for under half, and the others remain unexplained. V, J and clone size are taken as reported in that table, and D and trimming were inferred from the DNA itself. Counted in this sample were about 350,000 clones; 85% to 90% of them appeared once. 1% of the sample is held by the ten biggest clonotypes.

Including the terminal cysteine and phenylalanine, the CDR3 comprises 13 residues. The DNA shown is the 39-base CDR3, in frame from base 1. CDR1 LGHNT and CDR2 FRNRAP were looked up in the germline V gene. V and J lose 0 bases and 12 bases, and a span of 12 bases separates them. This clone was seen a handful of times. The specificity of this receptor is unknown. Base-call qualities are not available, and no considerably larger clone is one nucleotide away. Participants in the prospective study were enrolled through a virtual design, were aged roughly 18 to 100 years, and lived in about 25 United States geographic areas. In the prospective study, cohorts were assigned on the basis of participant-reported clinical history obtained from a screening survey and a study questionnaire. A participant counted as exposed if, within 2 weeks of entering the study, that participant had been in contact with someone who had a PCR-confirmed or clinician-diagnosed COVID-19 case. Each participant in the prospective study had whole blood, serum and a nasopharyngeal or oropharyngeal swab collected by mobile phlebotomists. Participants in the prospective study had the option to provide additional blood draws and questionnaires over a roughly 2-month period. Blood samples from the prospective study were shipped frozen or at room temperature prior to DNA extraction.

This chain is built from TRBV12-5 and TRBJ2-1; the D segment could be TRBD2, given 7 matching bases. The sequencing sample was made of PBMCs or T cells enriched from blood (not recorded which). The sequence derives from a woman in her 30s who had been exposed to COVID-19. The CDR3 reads CASGLVGGAVQFF. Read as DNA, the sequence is TGTGCTAGTGGTTTGGTAGGGGGGGCCGTGCAGTTCTTC.